Listed below are T cell receptor beta chains from one sample, sequenced in a study of cytomegalovirus exposure and HLA in healthy donors. Produced via immunoSEQ multiplex PCR; TCRdb's table is partial and in-frame only. The sample records approximately 160,000 clones, 82% being singletons. Sequenced: PBMCs. These receptors were collected from a girl between 10 and 17 years old in good health and CMV-seropositive. Each CDR3 is given with its conserved first and last residue. A D gene is named only where the DNA matches it firmly. Not every row has a clone size; where given, it reads once, few, many or a size class.

NA	NA	TRBJ2-7	TRBV5-1	TGCGCCAGCAGCACCCGCAGGCCCAACGAGCAGTACTTC	CASSTRRPNEQYF
NA	TRBD1	TRBJ1-5	TRBV28	TGTGCCAGCAGTAAAGACAGGGGTAGCAATCAGCCCCAGCATTTT	CASSKDRGSNQPQHF
NA	TRBD2	TRBJ2-1	TRBV12-5	TGTGCTAGTGGTTTGCCCACCCCCCCGACTAGCGGGGAGTACAATGAGCAGTTCTTC	CASGLPTPPTSGEYNEQFF
few	NA	TRBJ1-2	TRBV30	TGTGCCTGGAGTGTACCCAGGGTAAACTATGGCTACACCTTC	CAWSVPRVNYGYTF
NA	NA	TRBJ2-4	TRBV9	TGTGCCAGCAGCCCCGACTTCCCAATGGAAAACATTCAGTACTTC	CASSPDFPMENIQYF
NA	TRBD1	TRBJ1-3	TRBV28	TGTGCCAGCAGTTCGCCCGGGACAGGGAGTTTTTCTGGAAACACCATATATTTT	CASSSPGTGSFSGNTIYF
NA	NA	TRBJ2-7	TRBV2	TGTGCCAGCCCAGACAGGGAATCGGGAGGGCCCCACGAGCAGTACTTC	CASPDRESGGPHEQYF
NA	NA	TRBJ2-7	TRBV5-4	TGTGCCAGCAGCTTGCGGTCCGGGGACTCCTCGTTGCAGTACTTC	CASSLRSGDSSLQYF
NA	NA	TRBJ1-3	TRBV18	TGTGCCAGCTCACCCCCGTCGGGAGGAAACACCATATATTTT	CASSPPSGGNTIYF
few	TRBD1	TRBJ1-1	TRBV5-1	TGCGCCAGCAGCTACCGGGACAGGGGGGAAGCTTTCTTT	CASSYRDRGEAFF
NA	TRBD1	TRBJ2-7	TRBV19	TGTGCCAGTAGTTCAGGACAGGGAACCTACGAGCAGTACTTC	CASSSGQGTYEQYF
NA	NA	TRBJ2-2	TRBV5-1	TGCGCCAGCAGCGTAAACAGGGCTCCCGGGGAGCTGTTTTTT	CASSVNRAPGELFF
NA	NA	TRBJ2-1	TRBV19	TGTGCCAGTAGTATAGATATGTTTAGTGAGCAGTTCTTC	CASSIDMFSEQFF
NA	NA	TRBJ1-5	TRBV7-9	TGTGCCAGCAGCTTATCGGGGGGGACCCATCAGCCCCAGCATTTT	CASSLSGGTHQPQHF
NA	NA	TRBJ2-7	TRBV10-3	TGTGCCATCAGTGATTCAAGGGGCGAAGGCTCCTACGAGCAGTACTTC	CAISDSRGEGSYEQYF
NA	TRBD2	TRBJ2-5	TRBV5-1	TGCGCCAGCAGCTTTAGCGGGAGCCCGGGGGAGACCCAGTACTTC	CASSFSGSPGETQYF
NA	TRBD2	TRBJ2-5	TRBV27	TGTGCCAGCAGCAGGACTAGCGTGGAGACCCAGTACTTC	CASSRTSVETQYF
NA	NA	TRBJ2-1	TRBV5-1	TGCGCCAGCAGCTGGGGACTTAGCTCCTACAATGAGCAGTTCTTC	CASSWGLSSYNEQFF
NA	NA	TRBJ2-5	TRBV12-5	TGTGCTAGTGGTTTGATTGGATCGGGGGAAGAGACCCAGTACTTC	CASGLIGSGEETQYF
once	NA	TRBJ1-5	TRBV30	TGTGCCTGGAGTCCTTACAGGGCCCTTAGCAATCAGCCCCAGCATTTT	CAWSPYRALSNQPQHF
NA	TRBD2	TRBJ2-7	TRBV5-4	TGTGCCAGCAGCTTGACTAGCGGGCCTCCCTACGAGCAGTACTTC	CASSLTSGPPYEQYF
NA	NA	TRBJ2-3	TRBV6-5	TGTGCCAGCAGTTACGGGGGCCACCCGAGCACAGATACGCAGTATTTT	CASSYGGHPSTDTQYF
NA	NA	TRBJ1-1	TRBV19	TGTGCCAGTAGTATCGGCGGGATGAACACTGAAGCTTTCTTT	CASSIGGMNTEAFF
NA	TRBD1	TRBJ1-2	TRBV10-2	TGCGCCAGCAGTGGGACAGGGGCCTATGGCTACACCTTC	CASSGTGAYGYTF
few	NA	TRBJ2-7	TRBV6-6	TGTGCCAGCAGTTCCCCAATAGACAGGCCCTACGAGCAGTACTTC	CASSSPIDRPYEQYF
NA	TRBD1	TRBJ2-5	TRBV11-2	TGTGCCAGCAGCTTCGAGGGACAGGGGGGAGAGACCCAGTACTTC	CASSFEGQGGETQYF